The source of this TCR beta chain is a study of Ad26.COV2.S vaccination and SARS-CoV-2 variants. Trimming cost V 6 bases and J 3 bases, with 8 bases left between them. The CDR3 is 13 residues long. Germline values: CDR1 MNHEY, CDR2 SMNVEV (reference sequence). Treatment in this sample: about 20 received Ad26.COV2.S at low or high dose, single or two shots; about 5 received placebo; per-sample allocation not given. Following the first vaccine or placebo injection, samples were taken on day 63. The repertoire was sequenced with immunoSEQ multiplex PCR; TCRdb's copy has only in-frame clones and lacks some. This table holds about 390,000 clones, 70% to 90% found once.

The chain is built from TRBV27 and TRBJ2-2, with D possibly TRBD1 on 6 matching bases. The sample was peripheral blood, taken in a trial of Ad26.COV2.S vaccine versus placebo. This clonotype originated in a person aged 18-65 years who received the Ad26.COV2.S COVID-19 vaccine or a placebo. The CDR3 protein is CASSTGYTGELFF. CDR3 nucleotide sequence: TGTGCCAGCAGCACAGGGTACACCGGGGAGCTGTTTTTT.